One sample yielded the 21 T cell receptor beta chains listed below, sequenced in a study of radiotherapy plus CTLA-4 blockade in lung cancer. TCRdb's table, derived via immunoSEQ multiplex PCR, lists solely in-frame clones and lacks some. The repertoire consists of around 37,000 clones, with roughly 72% occurring once and the leading ten covering about 11%. The material sequenced was peripheral blood, taken from a patient treated with radiotherapy plus ipilimumab. Receptor source: a human donor with non-small cell lung cancer who had stable disease on radiotherapy plus ipilimumab.

J is TRBJ1-2 and V is TRBV10-1; 7 nucleotides line up with TRBD1. The CDR3 is made up of 13 amino acids. The junction had 0 bases not matched to a gene; V was cut back by 2 bases and J by 3 bases. Germline assignment: CDR1 WNHNN and CDR2 SYGVQD (reference sequence). The CDR3 reads CASSEDRDYGYTF. The CDR3 DNA sequence: TGCGCCAGCAGTGAGGACAGGGACTATGGCTACACCTTC.

The V and J genes are TRBV9 and TRBJ1-3, with TRBD1 matching over 8 bases. The V gene's germline CDR1 is SGDLS and CDR2 YYNGEE. Trimming at V came to 3 bases and at J to 0 bases, leaving 5 bases not matched to a gene. CDR3 length: 16 residues. The CDR3: CASSAGQGFSGNTIYF. For the CDR3, the DNA is TGTGCCAGCAGCGCAGGACAGGGTTTCTCTGGAAACACCATATATTTT.

The chain is built from TRBV5-6 and TRBJ1-5, with 9 bases fitting TRBD1. Germline trimming cut 4 bases from V and 5 bases from J; bases unmatched to any gene: 4. The CDR3 is 14 amino acids. CDR1 is SGHDT and CDR2 is YYEEEE in the germline V gene. The CDR3 loop reads CASSGGQGDQPQHF. The CDR3 nucleotides read TGTGCCAGCAGCGGGGGACAGGGCGATCAGCCCCAGCATTTT.

The chain is built from TRBV12-5 and TRBJ2-2, with a tentative D call TRBD1 (5 bases). The length of the CDR3 is 16 residues. The ends were cut back, 0 bases at V and 2 bases at J, with 10 bases in the middle. Germline V gene lookup returns CDR1 LGHNT and CDR2 FRNRAP. The CDR3 loop reads CASGLVEGVNTGELFF. CDR3 sequence (DNA): TGTGCTAGTGGTTTGGTAGAAGGGGTCAACACCGGGGAGCTGTTTTTT.

The chain has TRBV2 and TRBJ2-2; no clear D. Germline CDR1 is SNHLY and CDR2 is FYNNEI. CDR3 size: 13 residues. The germline V and J ends were trimmed by 5 bases and 7 bases, with 11 bases remaining between them. CDR3 sequence: CASSLESGGELFF. The CDR3 nucleotides read TGTGCCAGCAGTCTCGAGTCCGGCGGGGAGCTGTTTTTT.

The V and J genes are TRBV5-1 and TRBJ1-4; 7 nucleotides line up with TRBD1. The germline CDR1 and CDR2 sequences are SGHRS and YFSETQ. V shed 2 bases, J shed 2 bases, and the junction held 3 bases outside the gene matches. This CDR3 is built from 15 residues. The CDR3 loop reads CASSLTGATNEKLFF. In DNA form, the CDR3 reads TGCGCCAGCAGCTTAACAGGGGCGACTAATGAAAAACTGTTTTTT.

The chain links TRBV5-1 to TRBJ2-3; D is possibly TRBD2 (6 bases). The CDR3 contains 15 residues. V dropped 1 base and J dropped 7 bases, with 16 bases sitting between them. Germline V gene sequence: CDR1 SGHRS, CDR2 YFSETQ. This CDR3 reads CASSLIREPTYTQYF. The CDR3, as DNA: TGCGCCAGCAGCTTGATCCGGGAGCCAACGTATACGCAGTATTTT.

The J gene is TRBJ1-1, the V gene TRBV19; tentative D call: TRBD1 (6 bases). Trimming cost V 8 bases and J 0 bases, with 13 bases left between them. This CDR3 spans 14 amino acids. Germline V gene lookup returns CDR1 LNHDA and CDR2 SQIVND (reference sequence). This CDR3 is CASGGQYMNTEAFF. CDR3 DNA sequence: TGTGCCAGTGGCGGACAGTACATGAACACTGAAGCTTTCTTT.

The chain employs TRBV7-8 and TRBJ2-7; no clear D. Germline CDR1 SGHVS, CDR2 FQNEAQ. Trimming left V 1 base short and J 7 bases short, with 14 bases between. The CDR3 is made up of 14 amino acids. The CDR3 spells CASSLDERAREQYF. CDR3 nucleotides: TGTGCCAGCAGCTTAGACGAGCGAGCTCGAGAGCAGTACTTC.

The chain couples TRBV6-5 to TRBJ1-2; 7 nucleotides match TRBD1. Trimming cost V 4 bases and J 8 bases; bases outside gene matches: 7. The CDR3 sequence is 13 residues long. Germline-derived CDR1 and CDR2 are MNHEY and SVGAGI. CDR3 loop: CASSWGGTAGYTF. The CDR3 coding sequence is TGTGCCAGCAGTTGGGGTGGGACAGCCGGCTACACCTTC.

This clone was found a few times. The chain is built from TRBV15 and TRBJ1-6; D is unclear. V dropped 1 base and J dropped 8 bases, with 9 bases sitting between them. This CDR3 contains 14 residues. Germline V gives CDR1 LNHNV, CDR2 YYDKDF (reference sequence). CDR3 in DNA: TGTGCCACCAGCAGAGGGCGGTTGGATTCACCCCTCCACTTT. Translation gives CATSRGRLDSPLHF.

The rearrangement links TRBV7-9 to TRBJ1-3, with 9 positions matching TRBD1. Germline V gene sequence: CDR1 SEHNR, CDR2 FQNEAQ (reference sequence). The ends lost 5 bases at V and 1 base at J; junction bases unmatched: 9. CDR3 length: 17 residues. The CDR3: CASSRTRDRASGNTIYF. CDR3 bases: TGTGCCAGCAGCCGGACCCGGGACAGGGCTTCTGGAAACACCATATATTTT.

The sample holds one count of this clone. The chain is built from TRBV11-3 and TRBJ1-2; no firm D call. There are 14 residues in the CDR3. Germline V gives CDR1 SGHNT, CDR2 YENEEA. The V end lost 1 base, the J end lost 7 bases, and 13 bases lay between the germline ends. The CDR3 coding sequence is TGTGCCAGCAGCTTAGGAGGCCCAATCCCTGGCTACACCTTC. It encodes CASSLGGPIPGYTF.

The chain carries TRBV5-6 and TRBJ2-5; 7 nucleotides agree with TRBD1. Germline V gene lookup returns CDR1 SGHDT and CDR2 YYEEEE. The CDR3 has 16 amino acids. Trimming at V came to 4 bases and at J to 5 bases, leaving 14 bases not matched to a gene. CDR3 loop: CASSRYRGIFSETQYF. The DNA of the CDR3 is TGTGCCAGCAGCCGCTACAGGGGCATATTTTCGGAGACCCAGTACTTC.

This chain joins TRBV6-1 and TRBJ2-7, with D possibly TRBD1 on 5 matching bases. The CDR3 contains 16 residues. The germline V and J ends were trimmed by 0 bases and 4 bases, with 16 bases remaining between them. From germline, CDR1 is MNHNS and CDR2 SASEGT. The CDR3 nucleotides read TGTGCCAGCAGTGAAGCAGTTAACCGAAGGGGATACGAGCAGTACTTC. It translates to CASSEAVNRRGYEQYF.

This clone was found a few times. The chain uses TRBV9 and TRBJ2-7, with D perhaps matching TRBD1 (6 bases). The length of the CDR3 is 16 residues. V lost 4 bases and J lost 2, with 19 bases in between. The germline V gene has CDR1 SGDLS and CDR2 YYNGEE. The CDR3 spells CASSSSRGIGTYEQYF. The CDR3 DNA reads TGTGCCAGCAGCTCTTCTAGGGGGATTGGGACCTACGAGCAGTACTTC. The full variable domain, in which reference TRBV9 and TRBJ2-7 provide the parts outside the CDR3, is DSGVTQTPKHLITATGQRVTLRCSPRSGDLSVYWYQQSLDQGLQFLIQYYNGEERAKGNILERFSAQQFPDLHSELNLSSLELGDSALYFCASSSSRGIGTYEQYFGPGTRLTVT.

The chain combines TRBV11-2 with TRBJ2-7, with 15 bases lining up with TRBD2. The CDR3 has 18 amino acids. CDR1 and CDR2 (germline): SGHAT, FQNNGV. Unmatched junction bases numbered 5, after V lost 2 bases and J lost 0 bases. The CDR3 DNA reads as TGTGCCAGCAGCTTAACCTGGACTAGCGGGGGGGGCTCCTACGAGCAGTACTTC. The encoded protein is CASSLTWTSGGGSYEQYF.

This clone was seen once. The V call is TRBV19, the J call TRBJ2-2; 10 bases agree with TRBD2. Per germline, CDR1 LNHDA and CDR2 SQIVND (reference sequence). This CDR3 is 15 amino acids long. Unmatched junction bases numbered 7, after V lost 6 bases and J lost 6 bases. The CDR3 region has the DNA TGTGCCAGTAGCCTCCAGCGGGGGGGCCCCGGGGAGCTGTTTTTT. This gives the protein CASSLQRGGPGELFF.

This clone was detected only a few times. The CDR3 DNA reads TGTGCCAGCAGCTTACAGGGGTCGTACAATGAGCAGTTCTTC. This sequence encodes CASSLQGSYNEQFF. The chain joins TRBV7-9 to TRBJ2-1; maybe TRBD1 (6 bases). Germline V gene lookup returns CDR1 SEHNR and CDR2 FQNEAQ (reference sequence). The CDR3 is made up of 14 amino acids. Trimming pared 2 bases from V and 4 bases from J, leaving 9 bases between.

The chain couples TRBV7-9 to TRBJ1-2, with 8 bases fitting TRBD1. Germline CDR1 is SEHNR and CDR2 is FQNEAQ (reference sequence). CDR3 length: 14 amino acids. After removal of 4 bases from V and 6 bases from J, the junction contained 7 bases not matched to a gene. CDR3 sequence: CASSSGQGSNGYTF. CDR3 coding DNA: TGTGCCAGCAGCTCCGGACAGGGTTCTAATGGCTACACCTTC.

This clone was seen once. The CDR3 bases are TGCAGCGCCGGGACAGGGGTCGATGGCTACACCTTC. Translating gives CSAGTGVDGYTF. V is TRBV29-1 and J is TRBJ1-2, with 10 bases matching TRBD1. This CDR3 has 12 amino acids. V gave up 7 bases and J gave up 6 bases; unmatched junction bases: 5. Looked up from germline, CDR1 is SQVTM and CDR2 is ANQGSEA.